The next 8 T cell receptor beta chains were all read from a single sample in a study of T cell changes during pregnancy in multiple sclerosis. Measured with immunoSEQ multiplex PCR; TCRdb has only the in-frame clones, and not every one. This table has roughly 100,000 clones, around 90% appearing once. This specimen consisted of peripheral blood, obtained before pregnancy. These receptors were collected from a female donor with multiple sclerosis, enrolled in a pregnancy study.

CDR3 in DNA: TGTGCCAGCAGCGCGGGGACAGGGAATTACTATGGCTACACCTTC. This codes for CASSAGTGNYYGYTF. The chain carries TRBV11-1 and TRBJ1-2; 9 nucleotides agree with TRBD1. This CDR3 is 15 amino acids long. Germline V gene lookup returns CDR1 SGHAT and CDR2 FQDESV (reference sequence). V was pared by 5 bases and J by 3 bases, with 7 bases of the junction left unmatched.

The V call is TRBV4-1, the J call TRBJ2-3; D is possibly TRBD1 (5 bases). The germline CDR1 and CDR2 sequences are MGHRA and YSYEKL. V was cut by 1 base and J by 8 bases, with 22 bases left in between. CDR3 size: 17 residues. The CDR3 region is CASSQGLRAQGQGTQYF. The CDR3 bases are TGCGCCAGCAGCCAAGGGCTTCGGGCCCAGGGCCAGGGTACGCAGTATTTT.

This chain joins TRBV19 and TRBJ1-2; D is perhaps TRBD1 (5 bases). The CDR3 consists of 14 residues. Deletions cut 9 bases from V and 0 bases from J, with 14 bases between. CDR1 is LNHDA, CDR2 SQIVND, per germline (reference sequence). CDR3 sequence reads: CASRTATANYGYTF. CDR3 in DNA: TGTGCCAGCCGTACCGCGACAGCTAACTATGGCTACACCTTC. Combining the CDR3 with reference TRBV19 and TRBJ1-2 gives the whole variable domain DGGITQSPKYLFRKEGQNVTLSCEQNLNHDAMYWYRQDPGQGLRLIYYSQIVNDFQKGDIAEGYSVSREKKESFPLTVTSAQKNPTAFYLCASRTATANYGYTFGSGTRLTVV.

V is TRBV27 and J is TRBJ1-1; D may be TRBD1 (6 bases). This CDR3 has 14 residues. Per the germline V gene, CDR1 is MNHEY and CDR2 is SMNVEV (reference sequence). Trimming stripped 5 bases from V and 4 bases from J, with 14 bases between. CDR3: CASSRQVRGTEAFF. The CDR3 region has the DNA TGTGCCAGCAGTCGACAGGTTCGGGGCACTGAAGCTTTCTTT.

DNA of the CDR3: TGCGCCAGCAGCTCAGACAGGCCTGAAAACTATGGCTACACCTTC. Protein product: CASSSDRPENYGYTF. This chain links TRBV5-1 with TRBJ1-2; possibly TRBD1 for D (6 bases). Germline V lookup: CDR1 SGHRS, CDR2 YFSETQ. The V and J ends lost 3 bases and 2 bases respectively, with 14 bases between them. This CDR3 has 15 residues.

The chain couples TRBV6-5 to TRBJ2-2; the match to TRBD2 covers 8 bases. Per the germline V gene, CDR1 is MNHEY and CDR2 is SVGAGI. This CDR3 region has 16 residues. V lost 3 bases to trimming and J lost 3 bases; unmatched junction nucleotides: 6. The CDR3 here is CASSYRAGEYTGELFF. The CDR3 nucleotides are TGTGCCAGCAGTTATCGAGCGGGGGAGTACACCGGGGAGCTGTTTTTT.

The chain is built from TRBV5-1 and TRBJ2-3, with 7 bases fitting TRBD2. Germline CDR1 reads SGHRS; CDR2 reads YFSETQ. The CDR3 runs 15 residues. With V trimmed by 3 bases and J by 5 bases, 9 bases remained unmatched. CDR3: CASSSPTRGVDTQYF. The CDR3 region has the DNA TGCGCCAGCAGCTCCCCGACTCGGGGGGTAGATACGCAGTATTTT.

The V call is TRBV28, the J call TRBJ1-5; D not resolved. Trimming stripped 7 bases from V and 2 bases from J, with 15 bases between. The CDR3 loop spans 15 amino acids. Germline V gene data show CDR1 as MDHEN and CDR2 as SYDVKM. The CDR3 reads CASTVAHGGNQPQHF. CDR3 coding DNA: TGTGCCAGCACCGTAGCGCATGGGGGCAATCAGCCCCAGCATTTT.